The present entry profiles one T cell receptor beta chain with its context. Its antigen remains unidentified. The sample belongs to a study of shared clonotypes between healthy human individuals. Whole-study findings and limits: Generally, estimated richness proved larger in naive subsets than it did in memory subsets.

Germline V gene lookup returns CDR1 MNHEY and CDR2 SVGAGI. The CDR3 is 15 residues long. J was trimmed by 3 bases and V by 4 bases; bases with no gene match: 7. Terminally differentiated effector memory CD45RA+ cells were excluded from the naive CD8 cells, which were CD45RO-negative and positively selected for CCR7. Each subset's genomic DNA was shared equally among a number of immunoSEQ plates. Generated by immunoSEQ multiplex PCR, the TCRdb table keeps only in-frame clones and is missing some. The data show hundreds of thousands of clones, approximately 95% seen once. The specimen was naive CD8+ T cells sorted from blood. This TCR derives from a woman aged 30 to 39 in good health. The chain carries TRBV6-5 and TRBJ2-7, with 9 bases matching TRBD1. The CDR3 here is CASSFGGQGNYEQYF. Written as DNA, the CDR3 is TGTGCCAGCAGTTTCGGGGGACAGGGAAACTACGAGCAGTACTTC.